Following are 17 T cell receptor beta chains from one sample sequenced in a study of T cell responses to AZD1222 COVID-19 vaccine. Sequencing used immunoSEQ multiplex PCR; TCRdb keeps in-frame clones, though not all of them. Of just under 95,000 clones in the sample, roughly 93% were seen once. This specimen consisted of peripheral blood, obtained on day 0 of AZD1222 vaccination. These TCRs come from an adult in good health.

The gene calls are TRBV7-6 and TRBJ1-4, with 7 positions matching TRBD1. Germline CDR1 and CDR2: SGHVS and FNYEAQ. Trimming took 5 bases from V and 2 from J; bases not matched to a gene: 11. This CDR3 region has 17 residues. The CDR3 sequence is CASSRGNHRGTNEKLFF. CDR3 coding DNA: TGTGCCAGCAGCCGAGGAAATCACAGGGGCACTAATGAAAAACTGTTTTTT. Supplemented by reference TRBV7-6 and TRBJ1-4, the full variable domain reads GAGVSQSPRYKVTKRGQDVALRCDPISGHVSLYWYRQALGQGPEFLTYFNYEAQQDKSGLPNDRFSAERPEGSISTLTIQRTEQRDSAMYRCASSRGNHRGTNEKLFFGSGTQLSVL.

DNA of the CDR3: TGCGCCAGCAGCCTACAGGCCGGGACAGGGTATTCACCCCTCCACTTT. It is translated as CASSLQAGTGYSPLHF. V and J are TRBV5-1 and TRBJ1-6; 9 positions match TRBD1. After removal of 4 bases from V and 8 bases from J, the junction contained 10 bases not matched to a gene. CDR1 and CDR2 (germline): SGHRS, YFSETQ. This CDR3 is 16 amino acids long. Supplemented by reference TRBV5-1 and TRBJ1-6, the full variable domain reads KAGVTQTPRYLIKTRGQQVTLSCSPISGHRSVSWYQQTPGQGLQFLFEYFSETQRNKGNFPGRFSGRQFSNSRSEMNVSTLELGDSALYLCASSLQAGTGYSPLHFGNGTRLTVT.

For the CDR3, the DNA is TGTGCCAGCAGCCAAAGGCCCTGGTTTGGGGAGACCCAGTACTTC. It encodes CASSQRPWFGETQYF. The chain has TRBV14 and TRBJ2-5, with D unresolved. From germline, CDR1 is SGHDN and CDR2 FVKESK. The germline V and J ends were trimmed by 2 bases and 5 bases, with 15 bases remaining between them. The CDR3 consists of 15 residues.

Written as DNA, the CDR3 is TGTGCCAGCAGTAGGGGGGGGGCCTACAATGAGCAGTTCTTC. This codes for CASSRGGAYNEQFF. The J gene is TRBJ2-1, the V gene TRBV6-4, with D tentatively TRBD2 (7 bases). With 5 bases removed from V and 2 bases from J, the gap between germline ends came to 10 bases. Germline-derived CDR1 and CDR2 are MRHNA and SNTAGT. This CDR3 has 14 residues.

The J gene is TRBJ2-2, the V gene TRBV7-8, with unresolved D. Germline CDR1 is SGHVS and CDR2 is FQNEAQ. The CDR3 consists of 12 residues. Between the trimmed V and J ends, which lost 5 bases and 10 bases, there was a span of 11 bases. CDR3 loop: CASSPYAAELFF. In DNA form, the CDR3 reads TGTGCCAGCAGCCCATATGCTGCGGAGCTGTTTTTT.

For the CDR3, the DNA is TGTGCCAGCAGCCGGACAGGGGACCGTAATTCACCCCTCCACTTT. This encodes CASSRTGDRNSPLHF. The V gene is TRBV6-5, the J gene TRBJ1-6; 9 bases are shared with TRBD1. V was clipped by 6 bases and J by 6 bases; unmatched bases: 6. Germline V gene sequence: CDR1 MNHEY, CDR2 SVGAGI. This CDR3 contains 15 residues.

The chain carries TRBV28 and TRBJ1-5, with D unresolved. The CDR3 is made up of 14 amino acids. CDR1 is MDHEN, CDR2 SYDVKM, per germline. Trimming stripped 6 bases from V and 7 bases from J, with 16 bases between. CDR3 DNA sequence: TGTGCCAGCAGCCTACCATCATCGGGGCAGCCCCAGCATTTT. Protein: CASSLPSSGQPQHF.

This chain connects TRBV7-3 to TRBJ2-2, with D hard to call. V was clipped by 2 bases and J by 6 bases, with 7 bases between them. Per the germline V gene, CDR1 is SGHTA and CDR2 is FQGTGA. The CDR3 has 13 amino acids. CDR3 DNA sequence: TGTGCCAGCAGCTTAGACACGGCCGGGGAGCTGTTTTTT. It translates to CASSLDTAGELFF.

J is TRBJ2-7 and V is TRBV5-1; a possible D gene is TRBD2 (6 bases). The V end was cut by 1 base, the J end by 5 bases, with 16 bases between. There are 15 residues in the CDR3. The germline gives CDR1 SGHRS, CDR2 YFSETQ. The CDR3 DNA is TGCGCCAGCAGCTTGTCCCAGAGGCGGGGTGACGAGCAGTACTTC. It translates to CASSLSQRRGDEQYF.

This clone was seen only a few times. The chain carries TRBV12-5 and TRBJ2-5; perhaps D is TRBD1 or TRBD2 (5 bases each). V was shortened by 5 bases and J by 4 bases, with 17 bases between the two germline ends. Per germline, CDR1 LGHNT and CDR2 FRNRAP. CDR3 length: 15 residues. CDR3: CASGLGTRDGETQYF. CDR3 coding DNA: TGTGCTAGTGGTCTCGGGACCCGGGACGGAGAGACCCAGTACTTC.

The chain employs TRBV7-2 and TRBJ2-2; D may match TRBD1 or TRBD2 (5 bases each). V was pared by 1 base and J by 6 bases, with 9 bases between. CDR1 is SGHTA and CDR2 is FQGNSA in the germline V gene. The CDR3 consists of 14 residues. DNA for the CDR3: TGTGCCAGCAGCTTAGATACGGGGCCCGGGGAGCTGTTTTTT. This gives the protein CASSLDTGPGELFF.

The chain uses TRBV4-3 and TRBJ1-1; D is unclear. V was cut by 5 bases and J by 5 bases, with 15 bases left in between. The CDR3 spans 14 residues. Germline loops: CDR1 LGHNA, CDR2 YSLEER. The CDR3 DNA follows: TGCGCCAGCAGCGTACGTCGGGGAGGAACTGAAGCTTTCTTT. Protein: CASSVRRGGTEAFF.

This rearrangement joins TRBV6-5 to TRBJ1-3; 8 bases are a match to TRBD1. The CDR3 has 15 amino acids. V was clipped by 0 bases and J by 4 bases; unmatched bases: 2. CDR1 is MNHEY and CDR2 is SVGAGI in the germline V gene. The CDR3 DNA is TGTGCCAGCAGTTACTCGACAGGGGTCGGAAACACCATATATTTT. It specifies CASSYSTGVGNTIYF.

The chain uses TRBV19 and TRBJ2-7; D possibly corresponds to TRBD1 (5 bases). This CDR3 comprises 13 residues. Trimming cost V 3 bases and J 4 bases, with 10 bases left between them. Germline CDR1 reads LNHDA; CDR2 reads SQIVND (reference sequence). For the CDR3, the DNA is TGTGCCAGTAGTATCGACAGAAAATACGAGCAGTACTTC. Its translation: CASSIDRKYEQYF.

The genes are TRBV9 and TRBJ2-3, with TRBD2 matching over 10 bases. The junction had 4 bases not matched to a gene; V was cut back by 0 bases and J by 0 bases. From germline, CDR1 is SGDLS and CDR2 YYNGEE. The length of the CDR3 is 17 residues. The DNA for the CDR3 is TGTGCCAGCAGCGTAGCGGCTAGCGGGGGTAGCACAGATACGCAGTATTTT. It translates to CASSVAASGGSTDTQYF.

The CDR3 here is CASSLCPGLAGECGTDTQYF. DNA for the CDR3: TGTGCCAGCAGTTTATGCCCCGGACTAGCGGGGGAATGCGGCACAGATACGCAGTATTTT. V gene TRBV27 combines with J gene TRBJ2-3; TRBD2 matches 13 bases. The V gene's germline CDR1 is MNHEY and CDR2 SMNVEV (reference sequence). The junction had 11 bases not matched to a gene; V was cut back by 1 base and J by 1 base. This CDR3 has 20 amino acids.

CDR3 nucleotides: TGCGCCAGCAGCTTGGCGACAGGGGAACGGCAGTACTTC. Translation gives CASSLATGERQYF. The chain uses TRBV5-1 and TRBJ2-7, with 8 bases matching TRBD1. In germline, CDR1 is SGHRS, CDR2 YFSETQ. The CDR3 sequence is 13 residues long. The V and J ends lost 0 bases and 9 bases, in that order; junction bases with no gene match: 5.